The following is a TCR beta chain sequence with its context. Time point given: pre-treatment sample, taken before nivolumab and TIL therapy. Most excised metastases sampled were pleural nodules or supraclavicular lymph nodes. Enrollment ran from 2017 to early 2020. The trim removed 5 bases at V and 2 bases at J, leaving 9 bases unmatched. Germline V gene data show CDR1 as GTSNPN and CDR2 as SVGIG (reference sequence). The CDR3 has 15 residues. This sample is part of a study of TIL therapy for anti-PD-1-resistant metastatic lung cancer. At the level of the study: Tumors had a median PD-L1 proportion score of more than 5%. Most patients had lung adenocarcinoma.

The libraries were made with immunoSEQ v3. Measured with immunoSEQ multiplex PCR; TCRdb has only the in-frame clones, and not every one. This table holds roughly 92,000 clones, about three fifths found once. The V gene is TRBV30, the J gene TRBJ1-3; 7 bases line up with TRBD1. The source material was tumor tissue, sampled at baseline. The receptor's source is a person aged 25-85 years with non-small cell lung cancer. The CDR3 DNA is TGTGCCTGGTGGCCAGGGGGATCCCCTGGAAACACCATATATTTT. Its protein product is CAWWPGGSPGNTIYF. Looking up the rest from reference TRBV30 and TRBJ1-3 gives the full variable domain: SQTIHQWPATLVQPVGSPLSLECTVEGTSNPNLYWYRQAAGRGLQLLFYSVGIGQISSEVPQNLSASRPQDRQFILSSKKLLLSDSGFYLCAWWPGGSPGNTIYFGEGSWLTVV.